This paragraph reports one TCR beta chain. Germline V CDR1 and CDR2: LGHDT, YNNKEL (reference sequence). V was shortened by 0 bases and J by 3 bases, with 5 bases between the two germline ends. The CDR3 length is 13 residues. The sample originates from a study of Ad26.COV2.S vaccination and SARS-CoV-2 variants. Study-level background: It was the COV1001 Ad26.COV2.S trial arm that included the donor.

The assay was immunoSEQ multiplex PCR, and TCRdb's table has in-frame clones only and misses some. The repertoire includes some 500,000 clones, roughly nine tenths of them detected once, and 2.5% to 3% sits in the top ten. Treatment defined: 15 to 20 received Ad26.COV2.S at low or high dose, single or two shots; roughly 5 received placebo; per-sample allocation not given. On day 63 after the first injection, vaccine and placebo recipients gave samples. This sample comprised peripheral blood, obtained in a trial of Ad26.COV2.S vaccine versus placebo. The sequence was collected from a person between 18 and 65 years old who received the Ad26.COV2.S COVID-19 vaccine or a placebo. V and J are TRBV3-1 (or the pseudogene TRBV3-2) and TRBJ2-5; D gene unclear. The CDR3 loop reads CASSQDLEETQYF. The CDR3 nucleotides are TGTGCCAGCAGCCAAGACCTGGAAGAGACCCAGTACTTC.